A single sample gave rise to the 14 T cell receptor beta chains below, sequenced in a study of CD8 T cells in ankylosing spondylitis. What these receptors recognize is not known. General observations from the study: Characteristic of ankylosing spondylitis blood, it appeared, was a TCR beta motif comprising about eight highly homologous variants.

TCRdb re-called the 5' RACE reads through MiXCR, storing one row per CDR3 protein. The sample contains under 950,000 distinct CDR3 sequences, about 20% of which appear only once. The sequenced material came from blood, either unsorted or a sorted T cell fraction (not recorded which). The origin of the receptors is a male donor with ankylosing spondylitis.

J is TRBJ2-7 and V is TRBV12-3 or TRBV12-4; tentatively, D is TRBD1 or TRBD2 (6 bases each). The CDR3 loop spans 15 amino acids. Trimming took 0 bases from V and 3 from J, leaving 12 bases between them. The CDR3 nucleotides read TGTGCCAGCAGTTTAGCGGGGGGCTACCTCTACGAGCAGTACTTC. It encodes CASSLAGGYLYEQYF.

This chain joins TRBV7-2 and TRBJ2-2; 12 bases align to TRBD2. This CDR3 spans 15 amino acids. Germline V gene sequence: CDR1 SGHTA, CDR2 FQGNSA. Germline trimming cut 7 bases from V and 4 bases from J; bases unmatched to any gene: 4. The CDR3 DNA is TGTGCCAGCAACCTAGCGGGAGGGCCCACCGGGGAGCTGTTTTTT. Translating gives CASNLAGGPTGELFF.

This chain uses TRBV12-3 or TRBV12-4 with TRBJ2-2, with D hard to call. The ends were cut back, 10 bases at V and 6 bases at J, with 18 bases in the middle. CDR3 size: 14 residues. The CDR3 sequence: CATNSFRAPGELFF. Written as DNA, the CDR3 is TGTGCCACCAACAGTTTTCGGGCCCCCGGGGAGCTGTTTTTT.

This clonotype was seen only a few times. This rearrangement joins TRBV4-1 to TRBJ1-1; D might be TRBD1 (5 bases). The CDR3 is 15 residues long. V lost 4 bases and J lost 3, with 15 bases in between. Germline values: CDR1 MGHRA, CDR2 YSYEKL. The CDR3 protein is CASSPVDMGDTEAFF. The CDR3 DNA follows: TGCGCCAGCAGCCCCGTTGATATGGGGGACACTGAAGCTTTCTTT.

This CDR3 reads CSASQAGGITDTQYF. CDR3 DNA sequence: TGCAGTGCTAGCCAAGCGGGAGGGATCACAGATACGCAGTATTTT. The V and J genes are TRBV20-1 and TRBJ2-3; 10 bases are a match to TRBD2. V lost 3 bases to trimming and J lost 2 bases; unmatched junction nucleotides: 5. Germline CDR1 is DFQATT and CDR2 is SNEGSKA (reference sequence). The CDR3 runs to 15 residues.

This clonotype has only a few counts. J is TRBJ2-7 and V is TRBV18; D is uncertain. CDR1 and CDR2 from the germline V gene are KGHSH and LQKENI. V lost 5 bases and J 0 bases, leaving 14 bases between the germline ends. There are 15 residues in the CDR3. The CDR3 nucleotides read TGTGCCAGCTCAGCACTGTACGAGAGCTCCTACGAGCAGTACTTC. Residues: CASSALYESSYEQYF.

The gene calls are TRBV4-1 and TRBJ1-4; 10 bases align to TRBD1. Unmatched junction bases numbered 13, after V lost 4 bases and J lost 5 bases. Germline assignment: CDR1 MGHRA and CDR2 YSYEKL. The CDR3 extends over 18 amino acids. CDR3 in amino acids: CASSPSDRGPGPNEKLFF. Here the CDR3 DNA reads TGCGCCAGCAGCCCCTCTGACAGGGGGCCCGGGCCAAATGAAAAACTGTTTTTT.

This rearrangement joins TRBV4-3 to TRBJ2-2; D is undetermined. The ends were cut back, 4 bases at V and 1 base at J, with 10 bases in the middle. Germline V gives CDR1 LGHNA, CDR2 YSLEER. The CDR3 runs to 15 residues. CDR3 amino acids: CASSLQIGNTGELFF. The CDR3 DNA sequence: TGCGCCAGCAGCCTCCAAATAGGGAACACCGGGGAGCTGTTTTTT.

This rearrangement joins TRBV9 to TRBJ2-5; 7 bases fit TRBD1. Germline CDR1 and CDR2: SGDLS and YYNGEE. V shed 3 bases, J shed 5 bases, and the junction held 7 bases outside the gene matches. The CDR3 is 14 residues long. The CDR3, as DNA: TGTGCCAGCAGCGCCCGACAGGGCAGGGAGACCCAGTACTTC. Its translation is CASSARQGRETQYF.

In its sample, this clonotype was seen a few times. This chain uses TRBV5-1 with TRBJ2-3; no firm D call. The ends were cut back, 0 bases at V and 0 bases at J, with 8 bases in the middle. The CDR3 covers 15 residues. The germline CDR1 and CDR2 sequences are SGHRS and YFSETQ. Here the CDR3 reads CASSLESASTDTQYF. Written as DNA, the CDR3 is TGCGCCAGCAGCTTGGAGTCAGCTAGCACAGATACGCAGTATTTT.

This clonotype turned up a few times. CDR3 DNA sequence: TGCGCCAGCAGCTGGAACAGTGAGACCCAGTACTTC. It is translated as CASSWNSETQYF. The chain carries TRBV5-1 and TRBJ2-5; no reliable D call. The V end was cut by 3 bases, the J end by 5 bases, with 8 bases between. CDR1 SGHRS and CDR2 YFSETQ come from the germline V gene. The CDR3 is made up of 12 amino acids.

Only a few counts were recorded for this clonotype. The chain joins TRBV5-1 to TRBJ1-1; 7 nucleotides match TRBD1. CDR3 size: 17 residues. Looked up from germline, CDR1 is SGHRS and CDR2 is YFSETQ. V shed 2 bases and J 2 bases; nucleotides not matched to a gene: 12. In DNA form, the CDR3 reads TGCGCCAGCAGCTTACGGGACAGTCTGAATATCAACACTGAAGCTTTCTTT. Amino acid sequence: CASSLRDSLNINTEAFF.

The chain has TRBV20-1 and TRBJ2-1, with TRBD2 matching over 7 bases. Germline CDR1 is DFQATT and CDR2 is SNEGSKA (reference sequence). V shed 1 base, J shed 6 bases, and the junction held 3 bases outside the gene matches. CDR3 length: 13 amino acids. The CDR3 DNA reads TGCAGTGCTAGAGTACTAGCGCTCAATGAGCAGTTCTTC. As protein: CSARVLALNEQFF.

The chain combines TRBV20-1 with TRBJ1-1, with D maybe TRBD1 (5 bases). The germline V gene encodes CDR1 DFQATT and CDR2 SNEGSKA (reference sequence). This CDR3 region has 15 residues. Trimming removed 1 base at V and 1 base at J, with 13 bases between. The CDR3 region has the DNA TGCAGTGCTAGAGTGGTTTGGGGCCGGAACACTGAAGCTTTCTTT. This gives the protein CSARVVWGRNTEAFF.